The T cell receptor beta chain under discussion was sequenced for a study of blood T cell repertoires in COVID-19. Across the study: The cDNA or gDNA used as material had been derived from T cells, B-cell-depleted T cells, or PBMCs.

Germline trimming cut 5 bases from V and 3 bases from J; bases unmatched to any gene: 10. The CDR3 is 17 residues long. Germline CDR1 and CDR2: WNHNN and SYGVQD (reference sequence). Clones were sequenced by immunoSEQ multiplex PCR, and TCRdb holds only the in-frame ones, with some missing. The data hold 400,000 to 450,000 clones, with approximately 90% observed a single time. The TCR sequence derives from a man in his late teens or twenties with COVID-19, enrolled during active disease. This chain links TRBV10-1 with TRBJ2-7; 13 bases map to TRBD2. Sequenced input: peripheral blood. The chain's CDR3 is CASSPGLAGAAVYEQYF. The CDR3 coding sequence is TGCGCCAGCAGTCCCGGACTAGCGGGGGCCGCAGTCTACGAGCAGTACTTC.